This T cell receptor beta chain was sequenced in a study of read filtering for tumor transcriptome and immune sequencing. Study information: Whole-transcriptome libraries were prepared after DNase treatment. IR-seq gave about 4.05 to 11 million TCR reads per sample; RNA-seq gave about 80 to 1,400. Points from the study as a whole: Sorted CD138-negative bone marrow cells were not purified T cells.

From roughly 390 ng of RNA, a library with molecular barcoded alpha/delta and beta/gamma adaptors was made. TCRdb reprocessed the reads with MiXCR, giving one entry per CDR3 protein. The table includes approximately 50,000 distinct CDR3 sequences, 20% to 25% detected once. Looked up from germline, CDR1 is MNHEY and CDR2 is SMNVEV (reference sequence). The ends were cut back, 5 bases at V and 3 bases at J, with 13 bases in the middle. CDR3 length: 15 residues. In regard to this clonotype: What it recognizes is unknown.

Sequencing was done on a sample of a population of CD138-negative cells sorted from bone marrow. The V call is TRBV27, the J call TRBJ1-4; possible D gene TRBD1, 5 bases. This receptor was obtained from a donor over 35 with multiple myeloma. The CDR3 protein is CASSRATASNEKLFF. As DNA, the CDR3 is TGTGCCAGCAGTCGAGCGACAGCCTCTAATGAAAAACTGTTTTTT.